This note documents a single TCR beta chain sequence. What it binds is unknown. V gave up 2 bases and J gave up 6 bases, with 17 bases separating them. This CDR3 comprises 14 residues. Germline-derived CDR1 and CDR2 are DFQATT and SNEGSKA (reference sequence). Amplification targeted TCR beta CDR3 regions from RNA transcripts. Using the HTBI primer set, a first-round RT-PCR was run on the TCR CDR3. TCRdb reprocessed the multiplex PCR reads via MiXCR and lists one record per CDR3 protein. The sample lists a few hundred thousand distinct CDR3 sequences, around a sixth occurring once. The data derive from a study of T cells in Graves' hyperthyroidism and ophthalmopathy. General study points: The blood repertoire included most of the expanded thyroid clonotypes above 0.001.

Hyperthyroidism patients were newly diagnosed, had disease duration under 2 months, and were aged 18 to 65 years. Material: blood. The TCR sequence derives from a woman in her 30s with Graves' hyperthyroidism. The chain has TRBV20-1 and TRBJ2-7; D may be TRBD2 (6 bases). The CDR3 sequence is CSARSGWGVSEQYF. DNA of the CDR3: TGCAGTGCTAGAAGCGGGTGGGGGGTGTCCGAGCAGTACTTC.